Given below is one T cell receptor beta chain in context. Germline V gives CDR1 MDHEN, CDR2 SYDVKM. Trimming stripped 2 bases from V and 1 base from J, with 8 bases between. The CDR3 covers 14 residues. This sample was included in a study of T cells after somatic rescue of genetic block. The data were produced by immunoSEQ multiplex PCR, yet TCRdb's version contains in-frame clones alone and is incomplete. The sample carries roughly 51,000 clones, approximately 96% recorded once. The sequencing input was peripheral blood mononuclear cells (PBMCs). This sequence was found in a child less than two years old. The chain uses TRBV28 and TRBJ2-5; no clear D gene. CDR3 in amino acids: CASSLSQIQETQYF. The CDR3 DNA is TGTGCCAGCAGTTTAAGCCAGATCCAAGAGACCCAGTACTTC.